These T cell receptor beta chains were read from a single sample in a study of PD-1 blockade in classical Hodgkin lymphoma. Sequencing was performed with immunoSEQ multiplex PCR; in TCRdb, only in-frame clones are kept and a portion is missing. The top ten clones hold 5% to 7.5% of a sample with fewer than 110,000 clones, around 88% of them seen once. Specimen: peripheral blood mononuclear cells (PBMCs), collected before the second cycle of nivolumab. These receptors were taken from a human donor with classical Hodgkin lymphoma. The CDR3 runs from the conserved cysteine through the conserved F or W. The D gene is left open where the match is weak. Clone size is given for some rows only: seen once, a few or many times, or a class if the clone is expanded.

>TRBJ1-4|TRBD1|.|TRBV28
TGTGCCAGCAGTCTCACAGGGGAAGCCACTAATGAAAAACTGTTTTTT
CASSLTGEATNEKLFF
>TRBJ2-3|.|.|TRBV9
TGTGCCAGCAGTGCCGGGGGAGATACGCAGTATTTT
CASSAGGDTQYF
>TRBJ2-3|.|.|TRBV7-7
TGTGCCAGCAGCCTAGAGGGTGCAGGGAGACTCACAGATACGCAGTATTTT
CASSLEGAGRLTDTQYF
>TRBJ1-2|.|once|TRBV18
TGTGCCAGCTCACCACTACGGGAGAACTATGGCTACACCTTC
CASSPLRENYGYTF
>TRBJ1-2|TRBD1|once|TRBV6-5
TGTGCCAGCAGTTGGGACAGGCTCAACTATGGCTACACCTTC
CASSWDRLNYGYTF
>TRBJ2-7|.|.|TRBV27
TGTGCCAGCAGTTTATTAGAGGGGGGGAGCTACGAGCAGTACTTC
CASSLLEGGSYEQYF
>TRBJ2-7|TRBD2|.|TRBV4-2
TGTGCCAGCAGCTTATCGGGACTAGCGGTTCGGGAGCAGTACTTC
CASSLSGLAVREQYF
>TRBJ1-1|.|once|TRBV11-2
TGTGCCAGCAGCTTAGGGAGGTGGGTGGACACTGAAGCTTTCTTT
CASSLGRWVDTEAFF
>TRBJ2-1|.|once|TRBV30
TGTGCCTGGATGCGGCGGGGTCATGGGGTCAGCTCCTACAATGAGCAGTTCTTC
CAWMRRGHGVSSYNEQFF
>TRBJ1-2|.|.|TRBV11-2
TGTGCCAGCAGCCCCCGACAGGACTATGGCTACACCTTC
CASSPRQDYGYTF
>TRBJ1-5|.|.|TRBV5-5
TGTGCCAGCAGCTTGGAAGGGGGATATCAGCCCCAGCATTTT
CASSLEGGYQPQHF
>TRBJ2-2|TRBD2|.|TRBV12-5
TGTGCTAGTGGTTTCAGCCTAGCGGGGGTGGTCGGGGAGCTGTTTTTT
CASGFSLAGVVGELFF
>TRBJ2-7|.|.|TRBV6-5
TGTGCCAGCAGCCCCCGAGGCTACGAGCAGTACTTC
CASSPRGYEQYF
>TRBJ1-2|TRBD1|.|TRBV5-5
TGTGCCAGCAGAGGGACAGTCTATGGCTACACCTTC
CASRGTVYGYTF
>TRBJ2-7|.|.|TRBV6-6
TGTGCCAGCAGCACAGGAAAAACAGAGCAGTACTTC
CASSTGKTEQYF
>TRBJ2-7|.|.|TRBV4-3
TGCGCCAGCAGCCAAGGTAGTATGACTGGTTACGAGCAGTACTTC
CASSQGSMTGYEQYF
>TRBJ2-3|.|.|TRBV7-8
TGTGCCAGCAGCGGGGGGGCTAGCACAGATACGCAGTATTTT
CASSGGASTDTQYF
>TRBJ1-1|.|.|TRBV20-1
TGCAGTGCCCCTACTGAAGCTTTCTTT
CSAPTEAFF